These T cell receptor beta chains were read from a single sample in a study of a mutant IDH1 vaccine in newly diagnosed glioma. Clones were read by immunoSEQ multiplex PCR, and TCRdb kept only the in-frame ones, dropping some. The sample lists over 30,000 clones; around 80% were seen once. The specimen comprised peripheral blood mononuclear cells (PBMCs), sampled from a glioma patient treated with radiotherapy, temozolomide or both. The receptor source for this set is a man between 50 and 59 years old with glioma. Some clones in this sample may be carry-over from other donors' samples. The CDR3 runs from the conserved cysteine through the conserved F or W. D genes are given only for firm matches. A clone size is listed for some rows: how often the clone was seen (once, few, many), or a class if it is expanded.

NA	TRBV7-9	NA	TRBJ1-1	CASSLRTGGNTEAFF	TGTGCCAGCAGCCTTCGGACCGGAGGAAACACTGAAGCTTTCTTT
NA	TRBV7-2	TRBD2	TRBJ2-7	CASTPTSGATYEQYF	TGTGCCAGCACTCCTACTAGCGGGGCCACCTACGAGCAGTACTTC
NA	TRBV5-4	TRBD1	TRBJ2-5	CASSPATGDGQETQYF	TGTGCCAGCAGCCCCGCGACAGGGGATGGGCAAGAGACCCAGTACTTC
NA	TRBV9	NA	TRBJ2-5	CASSGGGRGETQYF	TGTGCCAGCAGCGGGGGGGGCCGGGGAGAGACCCAGTACTTC
NA	TRBV5-1	NA	TRBJ1-4	CASRLSGLNEKLFF	TGCGCCAGCAGGTTGTCAGGGCTTAATGAAAAACTGTTTTTT
few	TRBV29-1	TRBD2	TRBJ2-7	CSVDAGGSSYEQYF	TGCAGCGTTGATGCGGGGGGTAGCTCCTACGAGCAGTACTTC
NA	TRBV6-6	TRBD1	TRBJ2-7	CASRVTGGSYEQYF	TGTGCCAGCAGAGTAACAGGGGGCTCCTACGAGCAGTACTTC
few	TRBV5-3	NA	TRBJ1-2	CAHQGGYTF	TGTGCCCACCAAGGGGGCTACACCTTC
few	TRBV19	NA	TRBJ1-2	CASSTLGESNYGYTF	TGTGCCAGTAGTACTCTGGGAGAGAGTAACTATGGCTACACCTTC
once	TRBV9	NA	TRBJ2-5	CASAVTGTPRETQYF	TGTGCCAGCGCGGTCACCGGGACCCCTCGGGAGACCCAGTACTTC
NA	TRBV7-2	NA	TRBJ2-2	CASSANGGNTGELFF	TGTGCCAGCAGCGCGAACGGGGGGAACACCGGGGAGCTGTTTTTT
NA	TRBV7-6	TRBD2	TRBJ2-2	CASSLVLPGASGRTGELFF	TGTGCCAGCAGCTTAGTACTTCCAGGGGCTAGCGGGAGGACCGGGGAGCTGTTTTTT
NA	TRBV5-1	TRBD2	TRBJ2-1	CASSQRTSGSQEQFF	TGCGCCAGCAGCCAAAGGACTAGCGGGAGCCAAGAGCAGTTCTTC
once	TRBV15	NA	TRBJ1-5	CATSRDPFQPQHF	TGTGCCACCAGCAGAGATCCTTTTCAGCCCCAGCATTTT
NA	TRBV5-1	TRBD2	TRBJ2-1	CASSSTSGLYNEQFF	TGCGCCAGCAGCTCCACTAGCGGTTTATACAATGAGCAGTTCTTC
NA	TRBV11-2	NA	TRBJ1-4	CASSLEGWTNEKLFF	TGTGCCAGCAGCTTAGAGGGGTGGACTAATGAAAAACTGTTTTTT
NA	TRBV4-1	NA	TRBJ2-2	CASSPRDAGELFF	TGCGCCAGCAGCCCTCGGGATGCCGGGGAGCTGTTTTTT
NA	TRBV6-1	NA	TRBJ2-2	CASSETANTGELFF	TGTGCCAGCAGTGAAACAGCGAACACCGGGGAGCTGTTTTTT
NA	TRBV6-5	NA	TRBJ2-5	CASSYGAITSETQYF	TGTGCCAGCAGTTACGGGGCGATTACTTCGGAGACCCAGTACTTC
NA	TRBV5-1	NA	TRBJ2-3	CASSFGLDSTDTQYF	TGCGCCAGCAGCTTTGGACTTGATAGCACAGATACGCAGTATTTT
NA	TRBV6-4	NA	TRBJ2-1	CASGDSHNEQFF	TGTGCCAGCGGGGATAGCCACAATGAGCAGTTCTTC
NA	TRBV2	NA	TRBJ1-1	CASREGEGSEAFF	TGTGCCAGCAGAGAGGGTGAAGGTTCTGAAGCTTTCTTT
NA	TRBV7-2	NA	TRBJ2-3	CASSLTYLVTDTQYF	TGTGCCAGCAGCTTAACCTACTTAGTCACAGATACGCAGTATTTT
NA	TRBV18	NA	TRBJ1-4	CASSPTGFQKLFF	TGTGCCAGCTCACCGACCGGGTTCCAAAAACTGTTTTTT
few	TRBV9	NA	TRBJ2-1	CASSVGTLSYNEQFF	TGTGCCAGCAGCGTAGGGACACTCTCCTACAATGAGCAGTTCTTC
NA	TRBV30	NA	TRBJ1-6	CAWSVRSSGMGGGSPLHF	TGTGCCTGGAGTGTACGGTCATCCGGGATGGGGGGAGGTTCACCCCTCCACTTT
few	TRBV28	NA	TRBJ1-5	CASETRRNNQPQHF	TGTGCCAGCGAGACTCGACGGAACAATCAGCCCCAGCATTTT
NA	TRBV4-1	NA	TRBJ1-1	CASSQAITGTEAFF	TGCGCCAGCAGCCAAGCCATAACGGGGACTGAAGCTTTCTTT
NA	TRBV18	NA	TRBJ1-1	CASSPTTGNTEAFF	TGTGCCAGCTCACCTACGACAGGGAACACTGAAGCTTTCTTT
NA	TRBV5-1	NA	TRBJ2-1	CASSFGGTYNEQFF	TGCGCCAGCAGCTTTGGAGGAACCTACAATGAGCAGTTCTTC